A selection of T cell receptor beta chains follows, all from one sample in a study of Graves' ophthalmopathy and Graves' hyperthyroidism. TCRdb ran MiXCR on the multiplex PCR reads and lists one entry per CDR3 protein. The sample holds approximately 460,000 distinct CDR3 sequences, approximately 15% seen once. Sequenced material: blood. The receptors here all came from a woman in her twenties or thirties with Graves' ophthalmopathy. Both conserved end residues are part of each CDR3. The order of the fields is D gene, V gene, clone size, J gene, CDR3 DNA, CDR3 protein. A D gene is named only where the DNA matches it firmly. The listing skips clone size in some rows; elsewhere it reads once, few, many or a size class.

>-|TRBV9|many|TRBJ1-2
TGTGCCAGCAGCCCGGAAGAGGGCAGGGACTATGGCTACACCTTC
CASSPEEGRDYGYTF
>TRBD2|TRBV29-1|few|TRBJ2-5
TGCAGCGTTGAAGTTAGCGGGAGACCAGAGACCCAGTACTTC
CSVEVSGRPETQYF
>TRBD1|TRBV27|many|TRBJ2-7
TGTGCCAGCAGTGATACCGGGACAGGGGGATCCTACGAGCAGTACTTC
CASSDTGTGGSYEQYF
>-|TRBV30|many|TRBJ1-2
TGTGCCTGGAGTCTCAGGGTTTCTGGAGACTATGGCTACACCTTC
CAWSLRVSGDYGYTF
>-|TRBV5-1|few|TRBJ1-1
TGCGCCAGCAGCTTGTTCGCGGGGAACACTGAAGCTTTCTTT
CASSLFAGNTEAFF
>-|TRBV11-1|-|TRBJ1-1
TGTGCCAGCAGCTTCGGGGGCGGCCAGGTGGACACTGAAGCTTTCTTT
CASSFGGGQVDTEAFF
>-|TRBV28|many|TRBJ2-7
TGTGCCAGCAGTAGCCCAGTTCCCTACGAGCAGTACTTC
CASSSPVPYEQYF
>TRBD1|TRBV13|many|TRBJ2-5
TGTGCCAGCAGCTTAGCCAGGGGGCAAATAGAGACCCAGTACTTC
CASSLARGQIETQYF
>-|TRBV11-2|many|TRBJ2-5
TGTGCCAGCAGCTTCCCGTTCACTTTACAAGAGACCCAGTACTTC
CASSFPFTLQETQYF
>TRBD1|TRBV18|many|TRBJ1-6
TGTGCCAGCTCACCTCAACCGGGACAGGGTGGTTCACCCCTCCACTTT
CASSPQPGQGGSPLHF
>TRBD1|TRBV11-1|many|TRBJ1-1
TGTGCCAGCAGCTTAGGCGGGACAGGTGGGTCCACTGAAGCTTTCTTT
CASSLGGTGGSTEAFF